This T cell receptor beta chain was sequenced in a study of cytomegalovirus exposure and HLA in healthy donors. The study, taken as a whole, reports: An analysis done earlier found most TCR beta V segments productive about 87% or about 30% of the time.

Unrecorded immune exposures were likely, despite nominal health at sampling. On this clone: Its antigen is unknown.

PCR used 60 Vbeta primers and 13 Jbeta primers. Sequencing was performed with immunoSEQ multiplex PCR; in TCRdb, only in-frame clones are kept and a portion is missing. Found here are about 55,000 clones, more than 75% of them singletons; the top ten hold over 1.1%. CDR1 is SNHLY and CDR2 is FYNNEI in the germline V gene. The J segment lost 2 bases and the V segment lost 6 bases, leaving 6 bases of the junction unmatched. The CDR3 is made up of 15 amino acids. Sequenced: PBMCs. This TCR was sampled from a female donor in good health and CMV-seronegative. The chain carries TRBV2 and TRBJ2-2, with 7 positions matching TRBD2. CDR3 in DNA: TGTGCCAGCAGGGGGGGGAGGCTAAACACCGGGGAGCTGTTTTTT. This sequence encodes CASRGGRLNTGELFF.